The T cell receptor (beta chain) described here comes from a study of blood T cell repertoires in COVID-19. Adults between roughly 18 and 95 years of age took part from under 30 US areas. The CDR3 runs to 16 residues. The junction had 10 bases not matched to a gene; V was cut back by 7 bases and J by 3 bases. The germline CDR1 and CDR2 sequences are MDHEN and SYDVKM. Per the original methods: Estimates of nucleated cell counts were drawn from the amplification of reference gene primers. The assay was immunoSEQ multiplex PCR, and TCRdb's table has in-frame clones only and misses some. The V and J calls and the clone size are those of that table, but D and trimming were determined from the DNA. The sample lists about 130,000 clones, around 86% seen once, with about a sixth in the top ten.

This chain joins TRBV28 and TRBJ2-2, with TRBD2 identical over 8 bases. Sequenced: PBMCs or T cells enriched from blood (not recorded which). The clonotype originates from a man aged 25 to 40 who had recovered from COVID-19. Here the CDR3 DNA reads TGTGCCAGCACCGGCAGCGGGAGAAGTGACACCGGGGAGCTGTTTTTT. Protein product: CASTGSGRSDTGELFF.